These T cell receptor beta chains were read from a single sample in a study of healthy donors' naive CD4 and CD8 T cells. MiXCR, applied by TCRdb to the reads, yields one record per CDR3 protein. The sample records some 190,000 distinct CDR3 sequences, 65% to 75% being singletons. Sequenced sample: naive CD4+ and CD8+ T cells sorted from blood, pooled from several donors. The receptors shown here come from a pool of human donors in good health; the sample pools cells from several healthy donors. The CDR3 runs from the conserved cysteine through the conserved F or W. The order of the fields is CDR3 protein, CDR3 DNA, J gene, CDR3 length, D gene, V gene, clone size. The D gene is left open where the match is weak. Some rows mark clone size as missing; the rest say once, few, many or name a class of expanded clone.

cdr3_aa: CSVEVNYEQYF; cdr3_nt: TGCAGCGTTGAGGTCAACTACGAGCAGTACTTC; j_call: TRBJ2-7; cdr3_length: 11; d_call: -; v_call: TRBV29-1; clone_size: few
cdr3_aa: CASGRTDTQYF; cdr3_nt: TGTGCCAGCGGACGCACAGATACGCAGTATTTT; j_call: TRBJ2-3; cdr3_length: 11; d_call: -; v_call: TRBV11-2; clone_size: -
cdr3_aa: CSVAGDRMQPQHF; cdr3_nt: TGCAGCGTTGCAGGCGACAGAATGCAGCCCCAGCATTTT; j_call: TRBJ1-5; cdr3_length: 13; d_call: -; v_call: TRBV29-1; clone_size: -
cdr3_aa: CASSESSRTGVTYGYTF; cdr3_nt: TGTGCCAGCAGTGAAAGTTCGCGGACAGGCGTCACCTATGGCTACACCTTC; j_call: TRBJ1-2; cdr3_length: 17; d_call: TRBD1; v_call: TRBV2; clone_size: -
cdr3_aa: CATSDPPGQGYNEQFF; cdr3_nt: TGTGCCACCAGTGACCCGCCGGGACAGGGGTACAATGAGCAGTTCTTC; j_call: TRBJ2-1; cdr3_length: 16; d_call: TRBD1; v_call: TRBV24-1; clone_size: -
cdr3_aa: CASSRDRAGGELFF; cdr3_nt: TGCGCCAGCAGTCGGGACAGGGCTGGCGGGGAGCTGTTTTTT; j_call: TRBJ2-2; cdr3_length: 14; d_call: TRBD1; v_call: TRBV5-1; clone_size: once
cdr3_aa: CASSYALAGAEAFF; cdr3_nt: TGTGCCAGCAGTTACGCCCTCGCCGGGGCTGAAGCTTTCTTT; j_call: TRBJ1-1; cdr3_length: 14; d_call: -; v_call: TRBV6-2/TRBV6-3; clone_size: -
cdr3_aa: CSVAGQGHEQYF; cdr3_nt: TGCAGCGTCGCAGGACAGGGCCACGAGCAGTACTTC; j_call: TRBJ2-7; cdr3_length: 12; d_call: TRBD1; v_call: TRBV29-1; clone_size: -
cdr3_aa: CAWRADLNTEAFF; cdr3_nt: TGTGCCTGGAGGGCAGATTTGAACACTGAAGCTTTCTTT; j_call: TRBJ1-1; cdr3_length: 13; d_call: -; v_call: TRBV30; clone_size: once
cdr3_aa: CASSLTAGSHQPQHF; cdr3_nt: TGTGCCAGCAGCTTGACGGCAGGCAGTCATCAGCCCCAGCATTTT; j_call: TRBJ1-5; cdr3_length: 15; d_call: -; v_call: TRBV5-5; clone_size: -
cdr3_aa: CSVIAGEYEQFF; cdr3_nt: TGCAGCGTCATAGCGGGAGAATATGAGCAGTTCTTC; j_call: TRBJ2-1; cdr3_length: 12; d_call: TRBD2; v_call: TRBV29-1; clone_size: -
cdr3_aa: CASSSLAGAGEQFF; cdr3_nt: TGTGCCAGCAGTTCACTAGCGGGGGCGGGAGAGCAGTTCTTC; j_call: TRBJ2-1; cdr3_length: 14; d_call: TRBD2; v_call: TRBV12-3/TRBV12-4; clone_size: -
cdr3_aa: CSVETPGQVPYEQYF; cdr3_nt: TGCAGCGTTGAAACGCCGGGACAGGTTCCCTACGAGCAGTACTTC; j_call: TRBJ2-7; cdr3_length: 15; d_call: TRBD1; v_call: TRBV29-1; clone_size: -
cdr3_aa: CAISATTGYNEQFF; cdr3_nt: TGTGCCATCAGTGCGACGACTGGATACAATGAGCAGTTCTTC; j_call: TRBJ2-1; cdr3_length: 14; d_call: -; v_call: TRBV10-3; clone_size: -
cdr3_aa: CATGHSYEQYF; cdr3_nt: TGTGCCACAGGACACTCCTACGAGCAGTACTTC; j_call: TRBJ2-7; cdr3_length: 11; d_call: -; v_call: TRBV6-2/TRBV6-3; clone_size: few
cdr3_aa: CASSLYGLAGYEQYF; cdr3_nt: TGTGCCAGCAGTCTATACGGACTAGCGGGGTACGAGCAGTACTTC; j_call: TRBJ2-7; cdr3_length: 15; d_call: TRBD2; v_call: TRBV27; clone_size: -
cdr3_aa: CSFRFGDGSVEQYF; cdr3_nt: TGCAGCTTTAGGTTTGGAGACGGTTCTGTCGAGCAGTACTTC; j_call: TRBJ2-7; cdr3_length: 14; d_call: -; v_call: TRBV29-1; clone_size: -
cdr3_aa: CASSYLRQENYGYTF; cdr3_nt: TGTGCCAGCAGTTACCTCCGACAGGAAAACTATGGCTACACCTTC; j_call: TRBJ1-2; cdr3_length: 15; d_call: -; v_call: TRBV6-2/TRBV6-3; clone_size: few